The 18 T cell receptor beta chains reported below all come from one sample, sequenced in a study of cytomegalovirus exposure and HLA in healthy donors. Researchers ran the PCR with 60 Vbeta and 13 Jbeta primers. Some clones are missing from TCRdb's copy, which holds only in-frame ones; the method was immunoSEQ multiplex PCR. The table records fewer than 150,000 clones, just under 80% of them present only once. Sequenced material: PBMCs. These receptors all come from a man aged 30 to 39 in good health.

The chain carries TRBV7-8 and TRBJ2-6; D is unclear. Trimming removed 0 bases at V and 1 base at J, with 4 bases between. Germline lookup yields CDR1 SGHVS and CDR2 FQNEAQ. The CDR3 covers 15 residues. Here the CDR3 reads CASSLASSGANVLTF. Written as DNA, the CDR3 is TGTGCCAGCAGCTTAGCGTCGTCTGGGGCCAACGTCCTGACTTTC.

The rearrangement uses TRBV5-1 and TRBJ2-7; 12 bases match TRBD2. The CDR3 has 17 amino acids. Germline V gene lookup returns CDR1 SGHRS and CDR2 YFSETQ. Trimming at V came to 3 bases and at J to 7 bases, leaving 14 bases not matched to a gene. CDR3 DNA: TGCGCCAGCAGCTCCGGACTAGCGGGACGTAATTCGAGGGAGCAGTACTTC. Residues: CASSSGLAGRNSREQYF.

The genes are TRBV28 and TRBJ2-5; tentatively, D is TRBD1 (6 bases). Germline V gene data show CDR1 as MDHEN and CDR2 as SYDVKM. Trimming removed 5 bases from V and 4 bases from J, with 17 bases in between. This CDR3 is 15 amino acids long. CDR3 in amino acids: CASSASAQGSETQYF. The DNA for the CDR3 is TGTGCCAGCAGTGCCTCCGCACAGGGATCAGAGACCCAGTACTTC.

This chain connects TRBV7-2 to TRBJ2-3; TRBD2 agrees at 10 bases. CDR3 size: 14 residues. V shed 5 bases, J shed 6 bases, and the junction held 5 bases outside the gene matches. Germline lookup yields CDR1 SGHTA and CDR2 FQGNSA. Written as DNA, the CDR3 is TGTGCCAGCAGCAAAGGGACTAGCGCCGATACGCAGTATTTT. Its translation is CASSKGTSADTQYF.

The chain combines TRBV28 with TRBJ1-5, with a possible D match to TRBD1 (5 bases). The CDR3 totals 12 residues. In germline, CDR1 is MDHEN, CDR2 SYDVKM. The CDR3 DNA reads TGTGCTGCGGGACTGACAAAACAGCCCCAGCATTTT. The encoded protein is CAAGLTKQPQHF.

V and J are TRBV14 and TRBJ2-2, with 10 bases matching TRBD1. This CDR3 comprises 16 residues. V shed 3 bases and J 6 bases; nucleotides not matched to a gene: 7. In germline, CDR1 is SGHDN, CDR2 FVKESK. The CDR3, as DNA: TGTGCCAGCAGCCACTTGGGACAGGGGCTCGCCGGGGAGCTGTTTTTT. Its translation is CASSHLGQGLAGELFF.

The chain has TRBV7-2 and TRBJ2-7, with a possible D match to TRBD1 (6 bases). This CDR3 is 15 amino acids long. V was cut by 2 bases and J by 2 bases, with 13 bases left in between. Germline V CDR1 and CDR2: SGHTA, FQGNSA. The CDR3 here is CASSLTSSGAYEQYF. The CDR3 coding sequence is TGTGCCAGCAGCTTAACATCATCAGGGGCCTACGAGCAGTACTTC.

The table lists this clone with a count of one. The J gene is TRBJ2-1, the V gene TRBV6-1; 7 bases are shared with TRBD1. CDR3 length: 14 amino acids. Trimming at V came to 6 bases and at J to 0 bases, leaving 2 bases not matched to a gene. Germline V gives CDR1 MNHNS, CDR2 SASEGT. This chain's CDR3 is CASSRQGSYNEQFF. DNA of the CDR3: TGTGCCAGCAGCAGACAGGGCTCCTACAATGAGCAGTTCTTC.

This sequence joins TRBV2 and TRBJ2-5, with 8 positions matching TRBD2. J lost 2 bases, V lost 6 bases, and 5 bases had no gene match. Germline lookup yields CDR1 SNHLY and CDR2 FYNNEI. The CDR3 runs to 14 residues. CDR3 nucleotides: TGTGCCAGCAGGACGGGAGGGCAGCAAGAGACCCAGTACTTC. This codes for CASRTGGQQETQYF.

The chain couples TRBV5-8 to TRBJ1-2; no firm D call. This CDR3 spans 15 amino acids. The germline V and J ends were trimmed by 2 bases and 6 bases, with 17 bases remaining between them. Germline CDR1 reads SGHTS; CDR2 reads YDEGEE. CDR3 in amino acids: CASSFIFLSRDGYTF. CDR3 sequence (DNA): TGTGCCAGCAGCTTTATCTTCCTGAGTCGGGATGGCTACACCTTC.

V gene TRBV27 combines with J gene TRBJ2-1; tentative D call: TRBD1 (6 bases). The CDR3 is 11 amino acids. CDR1 MNHEY and CDR2 SMNVEV come from the germline V gene (reference sequence). V lost 8 bases and J 7 bases, leaving 9 bases between the germline ends. CDR3 amino acids: CASWQGNEQFF. Here the CDR3 DNA reads TGTGCCAGCTGGCAGGGGAATGAGCAGTTCTTC.

The rearrangement uses TRBV28 and TRBJ2-6; 7 positions match TRBD1. CDR3 length equals 19 residues. Germline trimming cut 3 bases from V and 3 bases from J; bases unmatched to any gene: 14. Germline V gene sequence: CDR1 MDHEN, CDR2 SYDVKM. DNA for the CDR3: TGTGCCAGCAGTTTTTGGGGCCACGAGGGGGCGCATGGGGCCAACGTCCTGACTTTC. It yields the protein CASSFWGHEGAHGANVLTF.

This chain uses TRBV29-1 with TRBJ2-1, with D tentatively TRBD2 (6 bases). V dropped 1 base and J dropped 5 bases, with 15 bases sitting between them. In germline, CDR1 is SQVTM, CDR2 ANQGSEA. The CDR3 runs to 15 residues. CDR3 DNA sequence: TGCAGCGTTGAAGGGCCCGCGGGGCCCCACAATGAGCAGTTCTTC. This encodes CSVEGPAGPHNEQFF.

This clone was detected a few times. This rearrangement joins TRBV20-1 to TRBJ1-1; D is undetermined. Trimming left V 5 bases short and J 4 bases short, with 8 bases between. Per germline, CDR1 DFQATT and CDR2 SNEGSKA (reference sequence). The CDR3 has 11 amino acids. Written as DNA, the CDR3 is TGCAGTGCTTCGGTGGTCACTGAAGCTTTCTTT. As protein: CSASVVTEAFF.

V gene TRBV2 combines with J gene TRBJ2-1; TRBD1 is a possible D gene (6 bases). Germline values: CDR1 SNHLY, CDR2 FYNNEI. The V and J ends lost 5 bases and 1 base respectively, with 9 bases between them. CDR3 length: 14 amino acids. The CDR3 nucleotides are TGTGCCAGCAGTACGGACAGTTCCTACAATGAGCAGTTCTTC. Amino acids: CASSTDSSYNEQFF.

This clone was counted a few times. The gene calls are TRBV5-1 and TRBJ2-3, with 9 nucleotides matching TRBD2. CDR1 is SGHRS and CDR2 is YFSETQ in the germline V gene. The V and J ends lost 2 bases and 1 base, in that order; junction bases with no gene match: 2. The CDR3 spans 15 residues. Written as DNA, the CDR3 is TGCGCCAGCAGCTTTAGCGGGAGAGGCACAGATACGCAGTATTTT. Translated: CASSFSGRGTDTQYF.

The chain has TRBV9 and TRBJ2-3; maybe TRBD2 (6 bases). Germline-derived CDR1 and CDR2 are SGDLS and YYNGEE. This CDR3 comprises 16 residues. The ends were cut back, 4 bases at V and 0 bases at J, with 15 bases in the middle. CDR3 DNA: TGTGCCAGCAGCCCAAGGACGGGGGTCAGCACAGATACGCAGTATTTT. Translation gives CASSPRTGVSTDTQYF. Combining the CDR3 with reference TRBV9 and TRBJ2-3 gives the whole variable domain DSGVTQTPKHLITATGQRVTLRCSPRSGDLSVYWYQQSLDQGLQFLIQYYNGEERAKGNILERFSAQQFPDLHSELNLSSLELGDSALYFCASSPRTGVSTDTQYFGPGTRLTVL.

This clone was seen only a few times. The chain is built from TRBV9 and TRBJ1-3, with a tentative D call TRBD1 (5 bases). Germline V CDR1 and CDR2: SGDLS, YYNGEE. This CDR3 is built from 17 residues. Trimming took off 0 bases at V and 0 bases at J, with 13 bases between the two ends. This chain's CDR3 is CASSVGVGTISGNTIYF. The CDR3 DNA follows: TGTGCCAGCAGCGTAGGGGTAGGGACTATCTCTGGAAACACCATATATTTT.